Listed here is a single T cell receptor beta chain. The sample is drawn from a study of blood T cell repertoires in COVID-19. Study at large: Two consecutive negative NP/OP PCR tests, clearance, or resolved symptoms defined Cohort 3 recovery.

Germline CDR1 LNHDA, CDR2 SQIVND (reference sequence). This CDR3 contains 13 residues. V was pared by 5 bases and J by 14 bases, with 16 bases between. Categorization into cohorts depended on clinical history that participants reported. Original data processing: Counts of nucleated cells, estimated from reference gene primer amplification, were obtained. Libraries were prepared by immunoSEQ multiplex PCR; TCRdb keeps only in-frame clonotypes and omits some of them. V and J calls and clone size are given by that table; D and trimming were obtained from the DNA. This table holds hundreds of thousands of clones, roughly nine tenths found once.

This chain links TRBV19 with TRBJ1-6; D is perhaps TRBD1 (5 bases). The sample comprised PBMCs or T cells enriched from blood (not recorded which). The receptor was derived from a woman aged 45 to 65 in a cohort exposed to, infected with or recovered from COVID-19 (not recorded which). The DNA of the CDR3 is TGTGCCAGTAGTGAGATACAGGTATCAGCCCTCCACTTT. It specifies CASSEIQVSALHF.